A single sample gave rise to the 20 T cell receptor beta chains below, sequenced in a study of identical twins. TCRdb itself ran the 5' RACE reads through MiXCR, one entry per CDR3 protein. The sample has about 100,000 distinct CDR3 sequences; roughly 6% are singletons. The material sequenced was memory T cells sorted from blood. These receptors all come from a woman aged 50 to 60 in good health.

The rearrangement joins TRBV5-5 to TRBJ2-7, with D tentatively TRBD2 (6 bases). Trimming left V 4 bases short and J 0 bases short, with 14 bases between. This CDR3 contains 15 residues. Germline-derived CDR1 and CDR2 are SGHKS and YYEKEE (reference sequence). CDR3 bases: TGTGCCAGCAGCCTAGGACTGACTAGCTCCTACGAGCAGTACTTC. This encodes CASSLGLTSSYEQYF. Full variable domain (missing parts from reference TRBV5-5 and TRBJ2-7): DAGVTQSPTHLIKTRGQQVTLRCSPISGHKSVSWYQQVLGQGPQFIFQYYEKEERGRGNFPDRFSARQFPNYSSELNVNALLLGDSALYLCASSLGLTSSYEQYFGPGTRLTVT.

This clonotype was counted ten times or more. The chain carries TRBV28 and TRBJ2-1; D not certain. Germline V gene lookup returns CDR1 MDHEN and CDR2 SYDVKM. This CDR3 has 16 amino acids. Trimming shortened V by 6 bases and J by 0 bases, and 15 bases separated the two germline ends. CDR3 amino acids: CASSGKTVSSYNEQFF. DNA for the CDR3: TGTGCCAGCAGCGGAAAGACTGTTAGCTCCTACAATGAGCAGTTCTTC.

The chain employs TRBV2 and TRBJ2-1; perhaps D is TRBD1 or TRBD2 (6 bases each). The CDR3 is 13 residues long. V lost 1 base and J 16 bases, leaving 17 bases between the germline ends. Germline CDR1 reads SNHLY; CDR2 reads FYNNEI. CDR3 nucleotide sequence: TGTGCCAGCAGTGAAGGGACTTGGGGGGCTTCTTTCTTC. It specifies CASSEGTWGASFF. The full variable domain, in which reference TRBV2 and TRBJ2-1 provide the parts outside the CDR3, is EPEVTQTPSHQVTQMGQEVILRCVPISNHLYFYWYRQILGQKVEFLVSFYNNEISEKSEIFDDQFSVERPDGSNFTLKIRSTKLEDSAMYFCASSEGTWGASFFGPGTRLTVL.

This clonotype was observed at least ten times. The J gene is TRBJ1-2, the V gene TRBV5-1; a weak D match, TRBD1 (5 bases). Germline lookup yields CDR1 SGHRS and CDR2 YFSETQ. The CDR3 sequence is 13 residues long. Trimming cost V 3 bases and J 5 bases, with 11 bases left between them. CDR3 bases: TGCGCCAGCAGCTCGGGGGGGAGTTATGGCTACACCTTC. Its protein product is CASSSGGSYGYTF.

In this sample, this clonotype turned up many times. This chain joins TRBV29-1 and TRBJ1-2; 7 positions match TRBD1. After removal of 5 bases from V and 8 bases from J, the junction contained 5 bases not matched to a gene. The CDR3 spans 11 residues. Germline CDR1 is SQVTM and CDR2 is ANQGSEA. The CDR3 region has the DNA TGCAGCGTTCAGGGGGACGGGGGCTACACCTTC. Protein: CSVQGDGGYTF.

This clonotype was recorded many times. The genes are TRBV7-2 and TRBJ1-5; perhaps TRBD1 as D (5 bases). Per the germline V gene, CDR1 is SGHTA and CDR2 is FQGNSA. Trimming stripped 1 base from V and 0 bases from J, with 16 bases between. The CDR3 extends over 18 amino acids. The CDR3 DNA follows: TGTGCCAGCAGCTTAGGTTGGGGAGAAGGACATAGCAATCAGCCCCAGCATTTT. This sequence encodes CASSLGWGEGHSNQPQHF.

The table lists this clonotype with many counts. This chain links TRBV7-9 with TRBJ2-2, with D possibly being TRBD2 (5 bases). CDR3 length equals 16 residues. The germline V gene encodes CDR1 SEHNR and CDR2 FQNEAQ (reference sequence). Trimming pared 5 bases from V and 2 bases from J, leaving 15 bases between. This CDR3 is CASSNRGAPNTGELFF. CDR3 coding DNA: TGTGCCAGCAGCAATCGGGGAGCCCCCAACACCGGGGAGCTGTTTTTT. The whole variable domain, remainder taken from reference TRBV7-9 and TRBJ2-2, is DTGVSQNPRHKITKRGQNVTFRCDPISEHNRLYWYRQTLGQGPEFLTYFQNEAQLEKSRLLSDRFSAERPKGSFSTLEIQRTEQGDSAMYLCASSNRGAPNTGELFFGEGSRLTVL.

This chain uses TRBV12-3 or TRBV12-4 with TRBJ2-2; 11 bases are a match to TRBD2. J was trimmed by 4 bases and V by 1 base; bases with no gene match: 2. The CDR3 spans 16 residues. The CDR3 nucleotides are TGTGCCAGCAGTTTAGAGGGACTAGCGGTCACCGGGGAGCTGTTTTTT. This translates into CASSLEGLAVTGELFF.

This clonotype has ten or more counts. The chain couples TRBV12-3 or TRBV12-4 to TRBJ1-1, with D perhaps TRBD1 (5 bases). This CDR3 spans 15 amino acids. V dropped 6 bases and J dropped 1 base, with 15 bases sitting between them. Here the CDR3 DNA reads TGTGCCAGCAGCCGTCCGTTGGGGACGAACACTGAAGCTTTCTTT. Amino acid sequence: CASSRPLGTNTEAFF.

This clonotype was counted many times. CDR3 amino acids: CASRPAAYGYTF. CDR3 sequence (DNA): TGTGCCAGCCGCCCCGCAGCTTATGGCTACACCTTC. The rearrangement uses TRBV2 and TRBJ1-2; D remains unclear. With 8 bases removed from V and 5 bases from J, the gap between germline ends came to 12 bases. CDR1 and CDR2 (germline): SNHLY, FYNNEI. CDR3 size: 12 residues.

The chain couples TRBV11-2 to TRBJ1-1; tentative D call: TRBD1 (5 bases). CDR3 length: 15 residues. CDR1 is SGHAT, CDR2 FQNNGV, per germline. Trimming pared 5 bases from V and 1 base from J, leaving 14 bases between. The CDR3 coding sequence is TGTGCCAGCAGCCCGCTTTCGGGGGGGAACACTGAAGCTTTCTTT. Protein sequence: CASSPLSGGNTEAFF.

This clonotype was detected a few times. One end of the junction varies from germline; a read error may be responsible. This rearrangement joins TRBV7-8 to TRBJ2-1, with 10 bases fitting TRBD2. Germline lookup yields CDR1 SGHVS and CDR2 FQNEAQ. The CDR3 sequence is 17 residues long. The CDR3 protein is CASSLQPGLAGVWERFF. CDR3 DNA sequence: TGTGCCAGCAGCTTACAGCCCGGGCTAGCGGGAGTATGGGAGCGGTTCTTC.

This clonotype was detected a few times. The chain employs TRBV12-3 or TRBV12-4 and TRBJ2-1; TRBD2 matches at 7 bases. This CDR3 spans 14 amino acids. V trimming: 7 bases; J trimming: 1 base; junction bases outside the gene matches: 4. The CDR3 DNA sequence: TGTGCCAGCACGCGCGGGAGTTCCTACAATGAGCAGTTCTTC. As protein: CASTRGSSYNEQFF.

There are many counts of this clonotype. The V call is TRBV24-1, the J call TRBJ1-2; 7 positions match TRBD1. This CDR3 region has 13 residues. V shed 10 bases, J shed 10 bases, and the junction held 14 bases outside the gene matches. Germline V gene data show CDR1 as KGHDR and CDR2 as SFDVKD. CDR3 amino acids: CATSHRGGGDYTF. CDR3 sequence (DNA): TGTGCCACGTCCCACAGGGGCGGGGGTGACTACACCTTC.

The sample holds a few counts of this clonotype. This chain uses TRBV2 with TRBJ2-2; D unresolved. V was shortened by 7 bases and J by 7 bases, with 16 bases between the two germline ends. Germline V CDR1 and CDR2: SNHLY, FYNNEI. The CDR3 extends over 14 amino acids. The CDR3 region is CASTQGNLRGELFF. The CDR3 bases are TGTGCCAGCACTCAAGGGAATCTCCGCGGGGAGCTGTTTTTT. Full variable domain (missing parts from reference TRBV2 and TRBJ2-2): EPEVTQTPSHQVTQMGQEVILRCVPISNHLYFYWYRQILGQKVEFLVSFYNNEISEKSEIFDDQFSVERPDGSNFTLKIRSTKLEDSAMYFCASTQGNLRGELFFGEGSRLTVL.

This clonotype was seen at least ten times. The gene calls are TRBV12-3 or TRBV12-4 and TRBJ1-1; a possible D gene is TRBD1 (6 bases). The CDR3 loop spans 16 amino acids. V dropped 3 bases and J dropped 1 base, with 15 bases sitting between them. The CDR3 DNA reads TGTGCCAGCAGTTTTCGGGCCGGACAGCCGAACACTGAAGCTTTCTTT. It encodes CASSFRAGQPNTEAFF.

The genes are TRBV12-3 or TRBV12-4 and TRBJ2-1; D not resolved. Trimming pared 3 bases from V and 6 bases from J, leaving 9 bases between. This CDR3 comprises 13 residues. DNA of the CDR3: TGTGCCAGCAGTTTCCCGACCCTCAATGAGCAGTTCTTC. It encodes CASSFPTLNEQFF.

This clonotype has at least ten counts. This chain links TRBV5-1 with TRBJ2-3; either TRBD1 or TRBD2 may supply D (6 bases each). This CDR3 is 15 amino acids long. V gave up 1 base and J gave up 2 bases, with 11 bases separating them. CDR1 and CDR2 from the germline V gene are SGHRS and YFSETQ. DNA of the CDR3: TGCGCCAGCAGCTTGAGGGGGGCGGTCACAGATACGCAGTATTTT. Protein product: CASSLRGAVTDTQYF.

This clonotype was seen repeatedly, ten times or more. This chain uses TRBV10-3 with TRBJ2-2, with TRBD2 matching 11 bases. CDR1 is ENHRY, CDR2 SYGVKD, per germline. The CDR3 extends over 16 amino acids. After removal of 6 bases from V and 2 bases from J, the junction contained 5 bases not matched to a gene. The CDR3 loop reads CAIRSSGRSNTGELFF. The CDR3 coding sequence is TGTGCCATCAGGTCTAGCGGGAGGTCCAACACCGGGGAGCTGTTTTTT.

This clonotype showed up many times. The chain carries TRBV12-3 or TRBV12-4 and TRBJ2-1, with no clear D. This CDR3 region has 13 residues. V dropped 2 bases and J dropped 10 bases, with 12 bases sitting between them. The chain's CDR3 is CASSLKYRVEQFF. CDR3 in DNA: TGTGCCAGCAGTTTAAAGTACCGAGTAGAGCAGTTCTTC.